The next 25 T cell receptor beta chains were all read from a single sample in a study of blood T cell repertoires in COVID-19. Assay: immunoSEQ multiplex PCR; the TCRdb copy retains only in-frame clones and omits some. This table holds about 320,000 clones, around 83% found once. Material: peripheral blood. The receptor set was obtained from a woman in her forties or fifties with acute or convalescent COVID-19.

The chain links TRBV18 to TRBJ2-2, with no clear D. Deletions cut 3 bases from V and 1 base from J, with 3 bases between. Germline assignment: CDR1 KGHSH and CDR2 LQKENI. The length of the CDR3 is 13 residues. CDR3 sequence reads: CASSPRNTGELFF. The CDR3 nucleotides are TGTGCCAGCTCACCTAGGAACACCGGGGAGCTGTTTTTT.

Remarks on this clone: The sample holds other DNA sequences that translate to the same CDR3. This rearrangement joins TRBV27 to TRBJ1-5; no clear D gene. V was trimmed by 3 bases and J by 7 bases, leaving 7 bases between them. This CDR3 spans 12 amino acids. From germline, CDR1 is MNHEY and CDR2 SMNVEV (reference sequence). CDR3 DNA sequence: TGTGCCAGCAGTTTCCGAGGGCAGCCCCAGCATTTT. It encodes CASSFRGQPQHF.

The chain joins TRBV7-9 to TRBJ1-3, with TRBD1 matching 7 bases. J was trimmed by 0 bases and V by 5 bases; bases with no gene match: 13. Germline CDR1 SEHNR, CDR2 FQNEAQ (reference sequence). The CDR3 spans 18 residues. As DNA, the CDR3 is TGTGCCAGCAGCCTCTACAGGGGTCTAGGACACTCTGGAAACACCATATATTTT. It encodes CASSLYRGLGHSGNTIYF.

The rearrangement joins TRBV7-2 to TRBJ1-3; 8 bases align to TRBD1. The junction had 9 bases not matched to a gene; V was cut back by 1 base and J by 7 bases. CDR1 is SGHTA, CDR2 FQGNSA, per germline. The length of the CDR3 is 16 residues. CDR3 nucleotide sequence: TGTGCCAGCAGCTTAGGTCGGGGGACAGGTCTGAACACCATATATTTT. Residues: CASSLGRGTGLNTIYF.

The sample holds one count of this clone. V usage is TRBV19 and J usage is TRBJ1-1; D uncertain. This CDR3 spans 12 amino acids. Trimming stripped 2 bases from V and 5 bases from J, with 6 bases between. CDR1 and CDR2 from the germline V gene are LNHDA and SQIVND (reference sequence). The CDR3, as DNA: TGTGCCAGTAGTATACCCAAAACTGAAGCTTTCTTT. Protein: CASSIPKTEAFF.

This chain connects TRBV2 to TRBJ1-4; D remains unclear. Germline V gene lookup returns CDR1 SNHLY and CDR2 FYNNEI. The germline V and J ends were trimmed by 6 bases and 0 bases, with 11 bases remaining between them. The CDR3 has 15 amino acids. The CDR3 region is CASSQDGATNEKLFF. CDR3 nucleotides: TGTGCCAGCAGCCAAGACGGGGCAACTAATGAAAAACTGTTTTTT.

This chain joins TRBV9 and TRBJ2-3, with TRBD1 matching over 7 bases. J gave up 2 bases and V 2 bases, and 11 bases lay outside the gene matches. CDR1 and CDR2 from the germline V gene are SGDLS and YYNGEE. This CDR3 spans 17 amino acids. CDR3 residues: CASSVPTGPITTDTQYF. The CDR3, as DNA: TGTGCCAGCAGCGTCCCGACAGGGCCCATCACCACAGATACGCAGTATTTT.

This clone was counted once. As DNA, the CDR3 is TGCGCCAGCAGCTTGGCCGCAGGGGCGGGCTTTGGGGCCAACGTCCTGACTTTC. Its translation: CASSLAAGAGFGANVLTF. This chain uses TRBV5-1 with TRBJ2-6; D is perhaps TRBD1 (6 bases). Germline V gene data show CDR1 as SGHRS and CDR2 as YFSETQ. This CDR3 contains 18 residues. V was clipped by 0 bases and J by 3 bases, with 16 bases between them. The full variable domain, in which reference TRBV5-1 and TRBJ2-6 provide the parts outside the CDR3, is KAGVTQTPRYLIKTRGQQVTLSCSPISGHRSVSWYQQTPGQGLQFLFEYFSETQRNKGNFPGRFSGRQFSNSRSEMNVSTLELGDSALYLCASSLAAGAGFGANVLTFGAGSRLTVL.

The chain recombines TRBV5-1 with TRBJ1-1, with a possible D match to TRBD1 (6 bases). Germline CDR1 is SGHRS and CDR2 is YFSETQ. This CDR3 has 15 residues. Trimming left V 0 bases short and J 6 bases short, with 15 bases between. CDR3 residues: CASSLDGRGVAEAFF. The CDR3 DNA reads as TGCGCCAGCAGCTTGGATGGCAGGGGAGTAGCTGAAGCTTTCTTT.

The rearrangement links TRBV12-3 or TRBV12-4 to TRBJ2-1; 8 nucleotides match TRBD1. The CDR3 has 13 residues. Germline trimming cut 6 bases from V and 6 bases from J; bases unmatched to any gene: 4. The CDR3 DNA reads TGTGCCAGCAGAGACGACAGGGGCAATGAGCAGTTCTTC. It yields the protein CASRDDRGNEQFF.

The chain has TRBV2 and TRBJ1-1; tentative D call: TRBD1 (6 bases). Deletions cut 8 bases from V and 1 base from J, with 17 bases between. The length of the CDR3 is 15 residues. In germline, CDR1 is SNHLY, CDR2 FYNNEI. The CDR3: CASSLQGWSNTEAFF. DNA of the CDR3: TGTGCCAGCTCCCTCCAGGGGTGGTCGAACACTGAAGCTTTCTTT.

The V gene is TRBV4-3, the J gene TRBJ2-7; 9 bases fit TRBD1. The CDR3 length is 15 residues. Germline CDR1 is LGHNA and CDR2 is YSLEER. Trimming removed 0 bases from V and 4 bases from J; junction bases left unmatched: 4. The CDR3 spells CASSQDFGQGYEQYF. DNA for the CDR3: TGCGCCAGCAGCCAAGATTTCGGACAGGGGTACGAGCAGTACTTC.

The gene calls are TRBV9 and TRBJ2-7; D might be TRBD2 (7 bases). V was pared by 0 bases and J by 2 bases, with 12 bases between. The CDR3 runs to 15 residues. Germline assignment: CDR1 SGDLS and CDR2 YYNGEE. Here the CDR3 DNA reads TGTGCCAGCAGCGTAGAGGGGGGAGGGCCCTACGAGCAGTACTTC. As protein: CASSVEGGGPYEQYF. Full variable domain (missing parts from reference TRBV9 and TRBJ2-7): DSGVTQTPKHLITATGQRVTLRCSPRSGDLSVYWYQQSLDQGLQFLIQYYNGEERAKGNILERFSAQQFPDLHSELNLSSLELGDSALYFCASSVEGGGPYEQYFGPGTRLTVT.

This clone was recorded once. The chain combines TRBV7-9 with TRBJ1-2; D gene ambiguous. The V gene lost 2 bases and the J gene lost 2 bases, with 6 bases spanning the gap. Germline V lookup: CDR1 SEHNR, CDR2 FQNEAQ (reference sequence). This CDR3 spans 13 amino acids. The CDR3 region has the DNA TGTGCCAGCAGCTTACTACAGAACTATGGCTACACCTTC. This codes for CASSLLQNYGYTF.

The J gene is TRBJ2-2, the V gene TRBV9; D might be TRBD1 (6 bases). This CDR3 comprises 14 residues. The germline V gene encodes CDR1 SGDLS and CDR2 YYNGEE. V was clipped by 3 bases and J by 2 bases, with 8 bases between them. CDR3 residues: CASSGQANTGELFF. DNA of the CDR3: TGTGCCAGCAGCGGACAGGCCAACACCGGGGAGCTGTTTTTT.

V gene TRBV28 combines with J gene TRBJ1-2; 8 bases line up with TRBD1. CDR3 length: 15 amino acids. Trimming removed 7 bases from V and 4 bases from J; junction bases left unmatched: 11. Looked up from germline, CDR1 is MDHEN and CDR2 is SYDVKM. CDR3: CASTLPGQVSYGYTF. The CDR3 nucleotides read TGTGCCAGCACTCTTCCGGGACAGGTCAGCTATGGCTACACCTTC.

The table lists this clone with a count of one. The genes are TRBV10-2 and TRBJ1-2, with TRBD1 matching over 9 bases. V was pared by 0 bases and J by 8 bases, with 7 bases of the junction left unmatched. Per the germline V gene, CDR1 is WSHSY and CDR2 is SAAADI. There are 15 residues in the CDR3. The CDR3 DNA is TGCGCCAGCAGTGAGTCCCCCGGGACAGGGTTCGGCTACACCTTC. Amino acid sequence: CASSESPGTGFGYTF.

The chain employs TRBV30 and TRBJ1-1; D remains ambiguous. The germline gives CDR1 GTSNPN, CDR2 SVGIG (reference sequence). V lost 0 bases and J 1 base, leaving 3 bases between the germline ends. The CDR3 has 12 amino acids. Here the CDR3 DNA reads TGTGCCTGGAGTGTCGGGAACACTGAAGCTTTCTTT. The encoded protein is CAWSVGNTEAFF.

J is TRBJ2-7 and V is TRBV7-9, with TRBD1 identical over 7 bases. CDR3 size: 14 residues. The germline gives CDR1 SEHNR, CDR2 FQNEAQ (reference sequence). V lost 5 bases to trimming and J lost 4 bases; unmatched junction nucleotides: 8. The CDR3 sequence: CASSTPGQLYEQYF. In DNA form, the CDR3 reads TGTGCCAGCAGCACCCCGGGACAGCTATACGAGCAGTACTTC.

Only a few counts were recorded for this clone. The chain uses TRBV7-2 and TRBJ2-7; 9 positions match TRBD1. The germline CDR1 and CDR2 sequences are SGHTA and FQGNSA. The CDR3 spans 15 residues. Trimming took 6 bases from V and 4 from J; bases not matched to a gene: 10. CDR3 loop: CASSYAGTGNYEQYF. The CDR3, as DNA: TGTGCCAGCAGTTATGCCGGGACAGGGAATTACGAGCAGTACTTC.

The chain carries TRBV10-3 and TRBJ2-6; D may be TRBD2 (6 bases). Trimming shortened V by 4 bases and J by 0 bases, and 7 bases separated the two germline ends. Looked up from germline, CDR1 is ENHRY and CDR2 is SYGVKD. CDR3 length: 15 residues. CDR3 sequence (DNA): TGTGCCATCAGTGCCGGGAGCTCTGGGGCCAACGTCCTGACTTTC. Its translation: CAISAGSSGANVLTF.

This clone has more than one count but fewer than ten. J is TRBJ2-3 and V is TRBV5-4; TRBD2 matches at 7 bases. The V gene's germline CDR1 is SGHNT and CDR2 YYREEE (reference sequence). The CDR3 spans 15 residues. V shed 4 bases, J shed 1 base, and the junction held 6 bases outside the gene matches. The CDR3 DNA reads TGTGCCAGCAGCAAGCCGGGACTACGCACAGATACGCAGTATTTT. It encodes CASSKPGLRTDTQYF.

The gene calls are TRBV7-9 and TRBJ2-7; weak D call: TRBD2 (5 bases). CDR1 is SEHNR, CDR2 FQNEAQ, per germline (reference sequence). V was cut by 1 base and J by 6 bases, with 16 bases left in between. This CDR3 is 15 amino acids long. The CDR3 region is CASSLGPLALSEQYF. Written as DNA, the CDR3 is TGTGCCAGCAGCTTAGGGCCCCTAGCCCTGAGCGAGCAGTACTTC.

The chain couples TRBV9 to TRBJ2-2, with D perhaps TRBD2 (5 bases). V was shortened by 3 bases and J by 4 bases, with 19 bases between the two germline ends. Germline-derived CDR1 and CDR2 are SGDLS and YYNGEE. This CDR3 is built from 17 residues. This CDR3 is CASSALSGGLLTGELFF. The CDR3 bases are TGTGCCAGCAGCGCTTTAAGCGGAGGCCTACTCACCGGGGAGCTGTTTTTT. The entire variable domain, with the rest obtained from reference TRBV9 and TRBJ2-2, is as follows: DSGVTQTPKHLITATGQRVTLRCSPRSGDLSVYWYQQSLDQGLQFLIQYYNGEERAKGNILERFSAQQFPDLHSELNLSSLELGDSALYFCASSALSGGLLTGELFFGEGSRLTVL.

This sequence joins TRBV12-3 or TRBV12-4 and TRBJ2-3; D not certain. The CDR3 runs 12 residues. V lost 3 bases and J 4 bases, leaving 5 bases between the germline ends. The CDR3 DNA follows: TGTGCCAGCAGTTTTATTTCAGATACGCAGTATTTT. Translated, it gives CASSFISDTQYF.